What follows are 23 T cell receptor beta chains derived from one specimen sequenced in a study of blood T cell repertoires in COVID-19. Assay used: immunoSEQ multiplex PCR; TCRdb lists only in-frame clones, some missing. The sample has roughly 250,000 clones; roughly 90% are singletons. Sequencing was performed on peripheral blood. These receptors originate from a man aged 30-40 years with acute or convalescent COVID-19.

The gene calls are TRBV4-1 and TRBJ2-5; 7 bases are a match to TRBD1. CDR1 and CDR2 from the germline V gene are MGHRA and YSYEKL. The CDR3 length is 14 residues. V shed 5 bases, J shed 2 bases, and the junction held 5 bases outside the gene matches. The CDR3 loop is CASSVPQGQETQYF. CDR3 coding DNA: TGCGCCAGCAGCGTGCCACAGGGGCAAGAGACCCAGTACTTC.

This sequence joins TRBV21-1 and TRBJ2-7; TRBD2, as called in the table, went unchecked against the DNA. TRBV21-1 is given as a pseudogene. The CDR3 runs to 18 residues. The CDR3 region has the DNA TGTGCCAGCAGCGAACTAGCGGGAGGGCCAATTCTCCCCTACGAGCAGTACTTC. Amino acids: CASSELAGGPILPYEQYF.

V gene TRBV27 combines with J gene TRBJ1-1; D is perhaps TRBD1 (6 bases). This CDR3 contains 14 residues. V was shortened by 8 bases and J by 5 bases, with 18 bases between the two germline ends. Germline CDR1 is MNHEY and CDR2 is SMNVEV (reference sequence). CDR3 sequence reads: CASGPRDKATEAFF. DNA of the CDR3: TGTGCCAGCGGCCCCCGGGACAAGGCAACTGAAGCTTTCTTT.

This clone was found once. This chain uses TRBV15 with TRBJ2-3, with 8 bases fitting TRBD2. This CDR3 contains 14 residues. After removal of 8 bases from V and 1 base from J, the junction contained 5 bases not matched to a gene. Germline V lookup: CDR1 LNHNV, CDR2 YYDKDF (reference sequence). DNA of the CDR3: TGTGCCACCTTCGGGACTAGAGGCACAGATACGCAGTATTTT. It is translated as CATFGTRGTDTQYF.

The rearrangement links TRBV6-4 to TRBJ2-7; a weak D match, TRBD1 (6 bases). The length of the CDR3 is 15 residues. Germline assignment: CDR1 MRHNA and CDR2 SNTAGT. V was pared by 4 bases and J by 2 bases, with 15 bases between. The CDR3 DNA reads TGTGCCAGCAGTGCCGAATCTGGACAGACCTACGAGCAGTACTTC. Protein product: CASSAESGQTYEQYF.

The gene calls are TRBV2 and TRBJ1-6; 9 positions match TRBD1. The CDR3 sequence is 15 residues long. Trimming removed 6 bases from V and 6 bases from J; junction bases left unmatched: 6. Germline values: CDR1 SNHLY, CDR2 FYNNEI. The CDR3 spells CASSLRTGANSPLHF. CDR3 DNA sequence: TGTGCCAGCAGCCTCCGGACAGGGGCTAATTCACCCCTCCACTTT.

CDR3 residues: CASSRNRVQETQYF. The CDR3 nucleotides are TGTGCCAGCAGCCGAAACAGGGTACAAGAGACCCAGTACTTC. The V call is TRBV7-8, the J call TRBJ2-5, with D possibly TRBD1 on 6 matching bases. The CDR3 is 14 amino acids. The V end lost 5 bases, the J end lost 2 bases, and 12 bases lay between the germline ends. Germline V gene data show CDR1 as SGHVS and CDR2 as FQNEAQ. Complete variable domain (other parts from reference TRBV7-8 and TRBJ2-5): GAGVSQSPRYKVAKRGQDVALRCDPISGHVSLFWYQQALGQGPEFLTYFQNEAQLDKSGLPSDRFFAERPEGSVSTLKIQRTQQEDSAVYLCASSRNRVQETQYFGPGTRLLVL.

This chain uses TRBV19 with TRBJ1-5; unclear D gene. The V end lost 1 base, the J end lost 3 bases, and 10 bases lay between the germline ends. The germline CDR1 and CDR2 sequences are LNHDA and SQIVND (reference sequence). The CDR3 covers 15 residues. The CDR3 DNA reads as TGTGCCAGTAGTATAGTCGCCAGGAACAATCAGCCCCAGCATTTT. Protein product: CASSIVARNNQPQHF.

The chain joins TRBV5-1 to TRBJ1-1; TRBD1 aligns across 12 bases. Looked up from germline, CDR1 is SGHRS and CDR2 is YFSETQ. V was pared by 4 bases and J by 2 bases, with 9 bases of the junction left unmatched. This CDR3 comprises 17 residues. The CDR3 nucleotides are TGCGCCAGCAGCACCTGGGACAGGGGGCTTTCTAACACTGAAGCTTTCTTT. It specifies CASSTWDRGLSNTEAFF.

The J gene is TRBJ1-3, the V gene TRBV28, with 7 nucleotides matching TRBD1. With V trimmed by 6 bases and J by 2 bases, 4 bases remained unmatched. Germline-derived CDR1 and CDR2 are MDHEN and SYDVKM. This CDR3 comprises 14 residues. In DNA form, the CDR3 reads TGTGCCAGCAGCCTGACAGGGACTGGAAACACCATATATTTT. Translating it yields CASSLTGTGNTIYF.

The CDR3 DNA follows: TGTGCCAGCAGCTTGACAGGTATCTCTGGGGCCAACGTCCTGACTTTC. Protein product: CASSLTGISGANVLTF. The chain employs TRBV5-5 and TRBJ2-6, with a possible D match to TRBD1 (5 bases). Trimming left V 1 base short and J 0 bases short, with 8 bases between. This CDR3 has 16 residues. CDR1 and CDR2 (germline): SGHKS, YYEKEE (reference sequence).

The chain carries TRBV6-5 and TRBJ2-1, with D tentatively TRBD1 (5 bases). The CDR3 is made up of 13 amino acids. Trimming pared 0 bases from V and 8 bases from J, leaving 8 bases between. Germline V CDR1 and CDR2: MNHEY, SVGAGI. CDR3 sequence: CASSYSKGHEQFF. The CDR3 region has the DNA TGTGCCAGCAGTTACTCGAAGGGGCATGAGCAGTTCTTC.

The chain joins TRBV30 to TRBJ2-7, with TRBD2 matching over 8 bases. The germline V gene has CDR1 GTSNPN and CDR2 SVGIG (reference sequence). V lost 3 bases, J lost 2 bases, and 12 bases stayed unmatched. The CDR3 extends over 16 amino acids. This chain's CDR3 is CAWSPQGAGGAYEQYF. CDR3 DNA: TGTGCCTGGAGCCCACAAGGGGCGGGGGGCGCCTACGAGCAGTACTTC.

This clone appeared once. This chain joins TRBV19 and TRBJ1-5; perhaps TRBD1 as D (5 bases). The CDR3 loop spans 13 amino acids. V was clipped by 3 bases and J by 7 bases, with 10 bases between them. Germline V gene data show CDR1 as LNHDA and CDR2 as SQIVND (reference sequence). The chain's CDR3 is CASSIGGPQPQHF. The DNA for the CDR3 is TGTGCCAGTAGTATCGGGGGACCCCAGCCCCAGCATTTT.

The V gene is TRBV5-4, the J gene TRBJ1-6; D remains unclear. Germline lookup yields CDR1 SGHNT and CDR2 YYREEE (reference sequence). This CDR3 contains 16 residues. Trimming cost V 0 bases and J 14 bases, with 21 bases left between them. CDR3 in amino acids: CASSLEGRTGLGALHF. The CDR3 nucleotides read TGTGCCAGCAGCTTGGAAGGCCGGACCGGACTTGGGGCCCTCCACTTT.

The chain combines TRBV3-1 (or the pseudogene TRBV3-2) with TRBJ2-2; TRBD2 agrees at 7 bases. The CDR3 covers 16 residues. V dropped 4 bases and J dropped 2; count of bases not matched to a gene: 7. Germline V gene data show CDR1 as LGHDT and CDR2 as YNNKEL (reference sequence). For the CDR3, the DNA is TGTGCCAGCAGCCCCCAACCGGGACTAAACACCGGGGAGCTGTTTTTT. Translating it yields CASSPQPGLNTGELFF.

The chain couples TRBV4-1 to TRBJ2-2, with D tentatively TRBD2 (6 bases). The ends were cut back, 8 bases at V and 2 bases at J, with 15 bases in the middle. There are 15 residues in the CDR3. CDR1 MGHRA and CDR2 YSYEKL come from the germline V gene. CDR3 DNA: TGCGCCAGCCGCCTGAATAGCGGAAACACCGGGGAGCTGTTTTTT. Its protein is CASRLNSGNTGELFF.

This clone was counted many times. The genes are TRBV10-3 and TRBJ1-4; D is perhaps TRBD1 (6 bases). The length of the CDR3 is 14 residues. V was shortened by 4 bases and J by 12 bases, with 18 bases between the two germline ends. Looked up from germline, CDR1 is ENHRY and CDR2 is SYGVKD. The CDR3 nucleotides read TGTGCCATCAGTGTCCAGGGGAACGGGGGGGAACTGTTTTTT. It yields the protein CAISVQGNGGELFF.

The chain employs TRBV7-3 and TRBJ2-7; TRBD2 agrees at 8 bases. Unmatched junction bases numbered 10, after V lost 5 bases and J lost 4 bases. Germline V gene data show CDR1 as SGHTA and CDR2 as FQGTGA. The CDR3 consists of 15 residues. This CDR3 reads CASSKEGSGIYEQYF. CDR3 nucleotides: TGTGCCAGCAGCAAAGAAGGTAGCGGGATATACGAGCAGTACTTC.

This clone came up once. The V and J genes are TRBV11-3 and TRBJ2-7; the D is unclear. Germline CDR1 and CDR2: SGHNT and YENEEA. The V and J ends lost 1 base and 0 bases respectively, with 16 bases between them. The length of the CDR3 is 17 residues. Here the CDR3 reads CASSLGYRYTISYEQYF. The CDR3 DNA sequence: TGTGCCAGCAGCTTAGGATATCGGTATACGATCTCCTACGAGCAGTACTTC.

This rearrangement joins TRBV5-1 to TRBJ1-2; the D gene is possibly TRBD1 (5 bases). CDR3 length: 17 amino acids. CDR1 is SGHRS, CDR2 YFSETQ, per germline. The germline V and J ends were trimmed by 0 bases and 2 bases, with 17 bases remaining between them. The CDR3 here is CASSLVAGVRRNYGYTF. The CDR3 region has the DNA TGCGCCAGCAGCTTGGTCGCGGGGGTTCGGAGAAACTATGGCTACACCTTC.

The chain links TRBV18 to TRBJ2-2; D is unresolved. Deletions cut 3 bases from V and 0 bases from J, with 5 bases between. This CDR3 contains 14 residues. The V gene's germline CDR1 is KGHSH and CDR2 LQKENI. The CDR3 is CASSPSANTGELFF. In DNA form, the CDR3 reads TGTGCCAGCTCACCGTCGGCGAACACCGGGGAGCTGTTTTTT.

CDR3 protein: CASSLGGQSMSNEKLFF. CDR3 DNA: TGCGCCAGCAGCTTGGGCGGCCAGTCAATGTCTAATGAAAAACTGTTTTTT. The genes are TRBV5-1 and TRBJ1-4, with D unresolved. The germline V and J ends were trimmed by 0 bases and 3 bases, with 15 bases remaining between them. The CDR3 totals 17 residues. In germline, CDR1 is SGHRS, CDR2 YFSETQ.